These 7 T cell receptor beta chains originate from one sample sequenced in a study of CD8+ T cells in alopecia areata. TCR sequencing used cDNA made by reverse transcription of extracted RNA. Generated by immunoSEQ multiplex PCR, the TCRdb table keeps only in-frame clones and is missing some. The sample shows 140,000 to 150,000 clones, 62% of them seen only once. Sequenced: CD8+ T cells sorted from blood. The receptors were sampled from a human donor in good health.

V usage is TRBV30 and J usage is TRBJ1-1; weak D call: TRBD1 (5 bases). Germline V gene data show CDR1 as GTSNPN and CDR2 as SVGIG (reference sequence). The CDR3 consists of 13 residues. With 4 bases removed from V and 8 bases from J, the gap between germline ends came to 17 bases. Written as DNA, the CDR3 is TGTGCCTGGAAAAGCCACCGGGACGGAGAAGCTTTCTTT. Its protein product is CAWKSHRDGEAFF.

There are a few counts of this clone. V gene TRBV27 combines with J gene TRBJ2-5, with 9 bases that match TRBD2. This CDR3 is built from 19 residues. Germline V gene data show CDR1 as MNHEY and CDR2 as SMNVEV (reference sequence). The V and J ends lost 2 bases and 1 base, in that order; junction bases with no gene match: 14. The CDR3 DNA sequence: TGTGCCAGCAGTTTAAGGTCACCTGGGCGGGAGGGCCCCCAAGAGACCCAGTACTTC. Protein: CASSLRSPGREGPQETQYF.

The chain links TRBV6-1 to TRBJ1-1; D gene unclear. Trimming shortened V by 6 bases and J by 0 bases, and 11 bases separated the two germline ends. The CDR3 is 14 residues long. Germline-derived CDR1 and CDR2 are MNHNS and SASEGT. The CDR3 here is CASRSGSVNTEAFF. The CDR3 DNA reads TGTGCCAGCAGAAGTGGCAGCGTGAACACTGAAGCTTTCTTT.

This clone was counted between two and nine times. The CDR3, as DNA: TGTGCCAGCAGTACCCTCGGCGCGGGAGATCTAGATACGCAGTATTTT. Translated, it gives CASSTLGAGDLDTQYF. V gene TRBV13 combines with J gene TRBJ2-3; TRBD2 agrees at 7 bases. Germline-derived CDR1 and CDR2 are PRHDT and FYEKMQ (reference sequence). This CDR3 has 16 amino acids. J lost 5 bases, V lost 6 bases, and 14 bases had no gene match.

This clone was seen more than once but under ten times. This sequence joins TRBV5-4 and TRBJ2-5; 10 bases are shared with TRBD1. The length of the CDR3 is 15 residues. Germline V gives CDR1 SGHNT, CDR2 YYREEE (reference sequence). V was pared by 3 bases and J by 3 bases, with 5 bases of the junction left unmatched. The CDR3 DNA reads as TGTGCCAGCAGCTGGGGACAGGGGATGGAAGAGACCCAGTACTTC. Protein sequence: CASSWGQGMEETQYF.

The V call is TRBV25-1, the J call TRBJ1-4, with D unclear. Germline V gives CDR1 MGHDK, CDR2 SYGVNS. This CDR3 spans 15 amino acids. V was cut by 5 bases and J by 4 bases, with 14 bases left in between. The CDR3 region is CASSNSGFLNEKLFF. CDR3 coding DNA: TGTGCCAGCAGTAATTCGGGGTTTCTTAATGAAAAACTGTTTTTT.

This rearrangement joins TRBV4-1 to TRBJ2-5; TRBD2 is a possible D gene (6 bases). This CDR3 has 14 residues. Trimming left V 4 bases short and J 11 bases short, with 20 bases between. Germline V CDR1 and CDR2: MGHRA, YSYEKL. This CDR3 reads CASSPKTSTYEQYF. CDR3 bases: TGCGCCAGCAGCCCGAAAACTAGCACGTATGAGCAGTACTTC.